These 4 T cell receptor beta chains share one sample of origin, sequenced in a study of regulatory T cells in long-lasting Graves disease. CDR3-region Arm-PCR and iRepertoire HTBI primers produced the TCR beta libraries. A single record per CDR3 protein comes from TCRdb applying MiXCR to the multiplex PCR reads. The table records over 350,000 distinct CDR3 sequences, over 12% of them present only once. Described time point: newly diagnosed GD, antithyroid drugs for less than 3 months. Generation of the TCR library employed RNA extracted from PBMCs. These data also featured in a second study, about T cells in Graves' hyperthyroidism and ophthalmopathy.

The sample consisted of peripheral blood mononuclear cells (PBMCs), taken at new diagnosis, from a patient treated with antithyroid drugs. The origin of the receptors is a woman aged 35 to 49 with Graves disease.

This clonotype was counted between two and nine times. V is TRBV29-1 and J is TRBJ2-7; no reliable D call. Trimming pared 7 bases from V and 4 bases from J, leaving 17 bases between. Germline V gene data show CDR1 as SQVTM and CDR2 as ANQGSEA. The CDR3 consists of 13 residues. CDR3 residues: CSAKTVTSYEQYF. CDR3 in DNA: TGCAGCGCCAAGACGGTGACAAGTTACGAGCAGTACTTC.

About this clonotype itself: This may stem from a read error, because a much larger clone lies one nucleotide away. The CDR3 does not end in the conserved phenylalanine or tryptophan, so this is likely a read error. The gene calls are TRBV4-1 and TRBJ2-7; a weak D match, TRBD1 (6 bases). Deletions cut 0 bases from V and 5 bases from J, with 17 bases between. This CDR3 is 16 amino acids long. CDR1 is MGHRA, CDR2 YSYEKL, per germline. The CDR3 loop is CASSQDSQGGSNEQYL. DNA for the CDR3: TGCGCCAGCAGCCAAGATTCACAGGGTGGTAGCAACGAGCAGTACCTC.

The table lists this clonotype with a count of one. A far larger clone is one base from this, pointing to a likely read error. The J gene is TRBJ2-1, the V gene TRBV2; no reliable D call. The J call could be wrong; TRBJ2-5 is a better fit for the DNA end. CDR1 is SNHLY, CDR2 FYNNEI, per germline. The CDR3 consists of 16 residues. The CDR3, as DNA: TGTGCCAGCACCCTCGAGGTGGCAACGCACCAAGAGACCCAGTACTTC. Encoded protein: CASTLEVATHQETQYF.

The rearrangement links TRBV11-3 to TRBJ1-5; 11 positions match TRBD1. Germline CDR1 reads SGHNT; CDR2 reads YENEEA. The trim removed 4 bases at V and 3 bases at J, leaving 5 bases unmatched. The CDR3 sequence is 16 residues long. The CDR3 bases are TGTGCCAGCAGCTCCGGGACAGGGGGTATCAATCAGCCCCAGCATTTT. Encoded protein: CASSSGTGGINQPQHF.